These 14 T cell receptor beta chains came from one sample sequenced in a study of blood T cell repertoires in COVID-19. Clones were read by immunoSEQ multiplex PCR, and TCRdb kept only the in-frame ones, dropping some. This table has about half a million clones, 80% to 90% appearing once. Input material: peripheral blood. These receptors all come from a human donor in a cohort sampled during active COVID-19.

The chain links TRBV29-1 to TRBJ1-2; TRBD1 might be the D (6 bases). The ends were cut back, 3 bases at V and 8 bases at J, with 16 bases in the middle. The germline V gene has CDR1 SQVTM and CDR2 ANQGSEA. CDR3 size: 13 residues. The CDR3 loop is CSVERGNGNGYTF. The DNA for the CDR3 is TGCAGCGTTGAGAGGGGGAATGGGAACGGCTACACCTTC.

The rearrangement joins TRBV18 to TRBJ2-4; 9 nucleotides line up with TRBD1. The CDR3 sequence is 15 residues long. Germline assignment: CDR1 KGHSH and CDR2 LQKENI. V gave up 6 bases and J gave up 6 bases; unmatched junction bases: 9. The CDR3 DNA reads as TGTGCCAGCTCGGATGGACAGGGGCTATCAAACATTCAGTACTTC. Amino acids: CASSDGQGLSNIQYF.

Remarks on this clone: Other DNA sequences in this sample translate to the same CDR3. The chain employs TRBV7-9 and TRBJ2-1, with no clear D. CDR1 is SEHNR, CDR2 FQNEAQ, per germline (reference sequence). The CDR3 spans 11 residues. V lost 5 bases and J lost 4, with 3 bases in between. The CDR3 DNA reads as TGTGCCAGCAGCCCTTACAATGAGCAGTTCTTC. As protein: CASSPYNEQFF.

This clone came up a few times. The chain couples TRBV3-1 (or the pseudogene TRBV3-2) to TRBJ1-2; a possible D gene is TRBD1 (6 bases). The CDR3 runs 15 residues. CDR1 is LGHDT and CDR2 is YNNKEL in the germline V gene (reference sequence). Trimming removed 3 bases from V and 2 bases from J, with 13 bases in between. CDR3 DNA sequence: TGTGCCAGCAGCCACGCCCAGACAGGAAACTATGGCTACACCTTC. It translates to CASSHAQTGNYGYTF.

CDR3 nucleotides: TGTGCCAGCAGTTTGTTGTCTTTCTCTGGAAACACCATATATTTT. This codes for CASSLLSFSGNTIYF. The chain has TRBV28 and TRBJ1-3; no clear D. V lost 3 bases and J lost 0, with 9 bases in between. The V gene's germline CDR1 is MDHEN and CDR2 SYDVKM. The CDR3 consists of 15 residues.

The chain carries TRBV6-5 and TRBJ1-5; no firm D call. Between the trimmed V and J ends, which lost 6 bases and 0 bases, there was a span of 12 bases. This CDR3 has 15 residues. Germline assignment: CDR1 MNHEY and CDR2 SVGAGI. CDR3 DNA sequence: TGTGCCAGCAGCCGAGAGAAGTTTAGCAATCAGCCCCAGCATTTT. Translated: CASSREKFSNQPQHF.

V gene TRBV19 combines with J gene TRBJ1-2, with D tentatively TRBD1 (5 bases). The CDR3 runs to 12 residues. The V and J ends lost 5 bases and 3 bases respectively, with 7 bases between them. CDR1 is LNHDA and CDR2 is SQIVND in the germline V gene (reference sequence). CDR3 DNA: TGTGCCAGTAGTCAGGGTGACTATGGCTACACCTTC. Translation gives CASSQGDYGYTF.

This clone was observed once. The chain recombines TRBV7-3 with TRBJ2-2; D uncertain. The CDR3 runs 16 residues. CDR1 and CDR2 (germline): SGHTA, FQGTGA. V gave up 5 bases and J gave up 1 base, with 14 bases separating them. CDR3 sequence: CASSPSGGENTGELFF. The CDR3 DNA reads as TGTGCCAGCAGCCCCTCCGGCGGTGAGAACACCGGGGAGCTGTTTTTT. The complete variable domain, with remaining parts taken from reference TRBV7-3 and TRBJ2-2, reads GAGVSQTPSNKVTEKGKYVELRCDPISGHTALYWYRQSLGQGPEFLIYFQGTGAADDSGLPNDRFFAVRPEGSVSTLKIQRTERGDSAVYLCASSPSGGENTGELFFGEGSRLTVL.

Only one count was recorded for this clone. The V gene is TRBV7-9, the J gene TRBJ2-7; TRBD1 is a possible D gene (6 bases). CDR3 length: 14 residues. V gave up 2 bases and J gave up 6 bases, with 14 bases separating them. CDR1 SEHNR and CDR2 FQNEAQ come from the germline V gene (reference sequence). The CDR3 coding sequence is TGTGCCAGCAGCTTAAATAGTGGGGGCCTCGAGCAGTACTTC. Protein sequence: CASSLNSGGLEQYF.

The gene calls are TRBV19 and TRBJ2-1; 7 bases fit TRBD2. V lost 5 bases to trimming and J lost 3 bases; unmatched junction nucleotides: 19. This CDR3 contains 19 residues. CDR1 is LNHDA, CDR2 SQIVND, per germline (reference sequence). The CDR3 sequence is CASSPRIGGRPPHYNEQFF. The CDR3 DNA follows: TGTGCCAGTAGTCCCAGGATTGGCGGGAGACCCCCTCACTACAATGAGCAGTTCTTC.

This chain links TRBV24-1 with TRBJ2-5, with a weak D call TRBD1 (5 bases). CDR1 is KGHDR and CDR2 is SFDVKD in the germline V gene. Trimming took off 10 bases at V and 1 base at J, with 9 bases between the two ends. This CDR3 is 12 amino acids long. CDR3 nucleotide sequence: TGTGCCACTCAGGACACCCAAGAGACCCAGTACTTC. It codes for CATQDTQETQYF.

The V gene is TRBV9, the J gene TRBJ2-1, with D maybe TRBD1 (6 bases). CDR3 size: 14 residues. Germline CDR1 and CDR2: SGDLS and YYNGEE. V was shortened by 4 bases and J by 8 bases, with 16 bases between the two germline ends. The CDR3 spells CASSRGHLSDEQFF. As DNA, the CDR3 is TGTGCCAGCAGCCGGGGACACTTGTCCGATGAGCAGTTCTTC.

This clone was detected only once. The genes are TRBV10-3 and TRBJ1-5, with TRBD1 identical over 7 bases. The CDR3 covers 14 residues. The V and J ends lost 5 bases and 6 bases, in that order; junction bases with no gene match: 7. Germline V gives CDR1 ENHRY, CDR2 SYGVKD. CDR3 amino acids: CAISPDRRGQPQHF. The CDR3 nucleotides read TGTGCCATCAGTCCGGACAGGAGGGGTCAGCCCCAGCATTTT.

The genes are TRBV4-2 and TRBJ2-5; TRBD1 aligns across 8 bases. Germline loops: CDR1 LGHNA, CDR2 YNFKEQ. The ends lost 1 base at V and 0 bases at J; junction bases unmatched: 10. The CDR3 length is 18 residues. The CDR3 reads CASSQGPRTGSYQETQYF. The DNA for the CDR3 is TGTGCCAGCAGCCAAGGACCCCGGACAGGGTCTTACCAAGAGACCCAGTACTTC.